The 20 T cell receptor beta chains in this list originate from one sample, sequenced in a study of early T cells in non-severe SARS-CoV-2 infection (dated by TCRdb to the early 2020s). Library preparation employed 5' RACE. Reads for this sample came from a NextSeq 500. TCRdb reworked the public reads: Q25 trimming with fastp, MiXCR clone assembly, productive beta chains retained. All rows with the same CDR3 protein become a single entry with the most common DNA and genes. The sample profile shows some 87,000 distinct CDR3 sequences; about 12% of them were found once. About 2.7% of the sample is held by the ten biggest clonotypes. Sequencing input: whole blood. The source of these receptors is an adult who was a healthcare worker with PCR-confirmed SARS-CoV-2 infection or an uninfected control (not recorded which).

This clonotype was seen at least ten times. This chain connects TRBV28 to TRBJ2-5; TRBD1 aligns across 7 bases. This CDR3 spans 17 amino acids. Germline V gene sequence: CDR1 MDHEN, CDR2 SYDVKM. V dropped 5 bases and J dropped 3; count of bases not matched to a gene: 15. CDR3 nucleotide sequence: TGTGCCAGCAGTCCCTTCGGGATAGGGGGCATCAAAGAGACCCAGTACTTC. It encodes CASSPFGIGGIKETQYF. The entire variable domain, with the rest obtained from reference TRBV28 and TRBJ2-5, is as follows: DVKVTQSSRYLVKRTGEKVFLECVQDMDHENMFWYRQDPGLGLRLIYFSYDVKMKEKGDIPEGYSVSREKKERFSLILESASTNQTSMYLCASSPFGIGGIKETQYFGPGTRLLVL.

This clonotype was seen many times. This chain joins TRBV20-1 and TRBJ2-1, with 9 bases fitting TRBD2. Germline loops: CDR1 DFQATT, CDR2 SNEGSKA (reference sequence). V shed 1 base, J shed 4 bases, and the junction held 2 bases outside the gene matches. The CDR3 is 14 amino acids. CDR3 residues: CSARVLAGYNEQFF. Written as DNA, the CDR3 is TGCAGTGCTAGAGTTCTAGCGGGGTACAATGAGCAGTTCTTC.

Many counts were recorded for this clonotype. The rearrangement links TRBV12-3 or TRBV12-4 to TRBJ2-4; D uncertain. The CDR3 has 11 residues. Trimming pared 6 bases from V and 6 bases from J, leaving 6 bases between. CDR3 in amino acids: CASRGINIQYF. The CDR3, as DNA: TGTGCCAGCAGGGGCATAAACATTCAGTACTTC.

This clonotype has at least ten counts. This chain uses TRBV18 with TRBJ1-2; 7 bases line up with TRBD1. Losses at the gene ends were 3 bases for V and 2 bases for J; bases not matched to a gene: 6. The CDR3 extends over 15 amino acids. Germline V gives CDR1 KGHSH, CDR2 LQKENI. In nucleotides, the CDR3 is TGTGCCAGCTCACCCCCGACAGGGACCAACTATGGCTACACCTTC. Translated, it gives CASSPPTGTNYGYTF.

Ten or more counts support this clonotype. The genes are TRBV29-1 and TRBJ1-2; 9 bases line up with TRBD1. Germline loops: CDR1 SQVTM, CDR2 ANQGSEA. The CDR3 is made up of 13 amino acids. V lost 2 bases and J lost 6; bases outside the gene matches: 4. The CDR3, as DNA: TGCAGCGTTGAACACCGGGACAGGGATGGCTACACCTTC. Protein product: CSVEHRDRDGYTF.

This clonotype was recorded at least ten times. CDR3 DNA: TGTGCCAGCAGTTACGAAGGCAGCTCCTACAATGAGCAGTTCTTC. As protein: CASSYEGSSYNEQFF. V gene TRBV6-6 combines with J gene TRBJ2-1; no reliable D call. Germline loops: CDR1 MNHNY, CDR2 SVGAGI (reference sequence). Trimming took off 2 bases at V and 0 bases at J, with 8 bases between the two ends. The CDR3 covers 15 residues.

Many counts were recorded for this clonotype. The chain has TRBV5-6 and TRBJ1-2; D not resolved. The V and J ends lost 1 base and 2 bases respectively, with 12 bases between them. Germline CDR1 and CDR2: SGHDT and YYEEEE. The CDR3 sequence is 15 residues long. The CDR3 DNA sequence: TGTGCCAGCAGCTTGATAGTCAGATCCAACTATGGCTACACCTTC. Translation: CASSLIVRSNYGYTF.

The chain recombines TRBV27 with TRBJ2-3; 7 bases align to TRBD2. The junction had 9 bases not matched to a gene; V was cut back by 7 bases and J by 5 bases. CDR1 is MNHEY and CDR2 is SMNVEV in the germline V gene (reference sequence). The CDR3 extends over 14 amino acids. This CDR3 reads CASKRLAVQDTQYF. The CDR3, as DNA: TGTGCCAGCAAAAGGCTAGCGGTACAAGATACGCAGTATTTT.

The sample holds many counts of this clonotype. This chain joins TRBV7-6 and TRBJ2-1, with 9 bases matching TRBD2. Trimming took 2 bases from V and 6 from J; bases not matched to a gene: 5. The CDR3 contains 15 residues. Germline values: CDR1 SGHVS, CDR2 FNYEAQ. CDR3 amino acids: CASSLIPAGGNEQFF. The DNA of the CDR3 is TGTGCCAGCAGCTTAATCCCAGCGGGGGGCAATGAGCAGTTCTTC.

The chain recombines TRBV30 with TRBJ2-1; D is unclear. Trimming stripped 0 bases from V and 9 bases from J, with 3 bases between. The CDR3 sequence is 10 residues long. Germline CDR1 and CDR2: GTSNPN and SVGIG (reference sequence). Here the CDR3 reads CAWSVSEQFF. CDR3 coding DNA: TGTGCCTGGAGTGTATCTGAGCAGTTCTTC.

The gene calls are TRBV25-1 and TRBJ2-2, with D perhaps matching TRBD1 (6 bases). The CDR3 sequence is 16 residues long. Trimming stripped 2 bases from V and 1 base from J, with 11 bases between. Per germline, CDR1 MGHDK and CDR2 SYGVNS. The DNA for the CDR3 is TGTGCCAGCAGTGAAGTTTACAGGGTGAACACCGGGGAGCTGTTTTTT. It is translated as CASSEVYRVNTGELFF.

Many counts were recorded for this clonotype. CDR3 residues: CASSSTGSQETQYF. The DNA of the CDR3 is TGTGCCAGCAGCTCAACAGGGTCCCAAGAGACCCAGTACTTC. The chain carries TRBV7-6 and TRBJ2-5; a weak D match, TRBD1 (6 bases). The V gene lost 4 bases and the J gene lost 1 base, with 10 bases spanning the gap. Germline lookup yields CDR1 SGHVS and CDR2 FNYEAQ. The CDR3 covers 14 residues.

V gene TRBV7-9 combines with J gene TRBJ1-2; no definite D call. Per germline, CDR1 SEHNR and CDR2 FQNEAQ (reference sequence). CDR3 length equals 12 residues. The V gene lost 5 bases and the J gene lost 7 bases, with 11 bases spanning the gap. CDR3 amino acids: CASSLMTIGYTF. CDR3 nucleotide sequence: TGTGCCAGCAGCCTAATGACAATTGGCTACACCTTC.

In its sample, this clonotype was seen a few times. CDR3 sequence (DNA): TGCAGTGCTAGAGATTGGGGGCGGGAGGTGGACAATGAGCAGTTCTTC. It encodes CSARDWGREVDNEQFF. The chain is built from TRBV20-1 and TRBJ2-1, with 8 positions matching TRBD2. V lost 0 bases and J lost 5; bases outside the gene matches: 9. The CDR3 runs to 16 residues. CDR1 is DFQATT, CDR2 SNEGSKA, per germline (reference sequence).

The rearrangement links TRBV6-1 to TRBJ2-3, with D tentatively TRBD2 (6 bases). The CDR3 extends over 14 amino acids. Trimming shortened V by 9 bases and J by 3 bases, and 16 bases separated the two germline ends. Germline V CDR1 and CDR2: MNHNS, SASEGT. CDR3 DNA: TGTGCCAGTAACCCGGGAGTTCTAACAGATACGCAGTATTTT. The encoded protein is CASNPGVLTDTQYF.

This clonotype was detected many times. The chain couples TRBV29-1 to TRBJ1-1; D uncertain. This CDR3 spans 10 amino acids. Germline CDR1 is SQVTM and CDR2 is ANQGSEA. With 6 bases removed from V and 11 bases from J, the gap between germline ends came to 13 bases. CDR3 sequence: CSVDRARAFF. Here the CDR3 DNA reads TGCAGCGTCGACCGGGCCAGGGCTTTCTTT.

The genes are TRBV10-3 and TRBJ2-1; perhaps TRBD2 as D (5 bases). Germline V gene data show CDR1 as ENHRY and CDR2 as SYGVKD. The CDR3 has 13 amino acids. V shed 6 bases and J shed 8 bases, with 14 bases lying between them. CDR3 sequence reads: CAIRGSPRDEQFF. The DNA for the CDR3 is TGTGCCATCAGGGGCTCCCCGAGGGATGAGCAGTTCTTC.

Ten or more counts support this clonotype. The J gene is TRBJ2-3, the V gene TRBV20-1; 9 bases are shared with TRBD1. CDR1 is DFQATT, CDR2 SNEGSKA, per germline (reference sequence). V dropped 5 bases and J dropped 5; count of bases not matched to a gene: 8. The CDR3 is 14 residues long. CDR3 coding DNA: TGCAGTGCTGGTGGGGGGACAGGGTTAGATACGCAGTATTTT. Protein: CSAGGGTGLDTQYF.

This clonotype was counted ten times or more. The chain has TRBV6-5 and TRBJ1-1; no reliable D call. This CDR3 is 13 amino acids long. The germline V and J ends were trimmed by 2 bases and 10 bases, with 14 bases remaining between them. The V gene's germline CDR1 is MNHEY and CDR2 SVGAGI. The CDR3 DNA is TGTGCCAGCAGTTACGAAATTGGGCACGGAGCTTTCTTT. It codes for CASSYEIGHGAFF.

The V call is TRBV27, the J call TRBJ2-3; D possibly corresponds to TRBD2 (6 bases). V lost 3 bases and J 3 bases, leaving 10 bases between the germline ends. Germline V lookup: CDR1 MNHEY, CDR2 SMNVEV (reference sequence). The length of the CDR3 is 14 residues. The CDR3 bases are TGTGCCAGCAGTTTCTGGAGCGGGACAGATACGCAGTATTTT. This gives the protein CASSFWSGTDTQYF.